This T cell receptor (beta chain) was identified in a study of identifying expanded T cells in peripheral blood. No infections or other immune events were documented during collection. Comment on this clone: Its cognate antigen is unknown.

The repertoire was sequenced with immunoSEQ multiplex PCR; TCRdb's copy has only in-frame clones and lacks some. The sample contains around 100,000 clones, roughly 91% of which appear only once. Study conclusions and caveats: Over about two and four weeks, about 15 and 19 clones changed, versus approximately 1.2 between replicates. Two-week clone count variance significantly increased as total template count grew.

Trimming removed 6 bases at V and 3 bases at J, with 8 bases between. CDR1 is SEHNR and CDR2 is FQNEAQ in the germline V gene (reference sequence). The CDR3 length is 12 residues. Source material: blood. V is TRBV7-9 and J is TRBJ1-2; D is unresolved. This TCR was sampled from a person aged 18 to 70 in good health. The CDR3 bases are TGTGCCAGCAGTTATACGGACTATGGCTACACCTTC. Its translation is CASSYTDYGYTF.